The clone carrying this TCR beta chain was recorded a few times. The data derive from a study of blood T cell repertoires in COVID-19. For the study at large: Samples of COVID-19 (acute and convalescent) were obtained from the United States, Italy and Spain. T cells, B-cell-depleted T cells, or PBMCs supplied cDNA or gDNA.

With 2 bases clipped from V and 4 bases from J, the junction kept 11 bases outside the gene matches. Germline-derived CDR1 and CDR2 are KGHSH and LQKENI. This CDR3 is built from 18 residues. Authors' processing steps: Researchers report that nucleated cell counts were estimated from reference gene primer amplification. Assay: immunoSEQ multiplex PCR; the TCRdb copy retains only in-frame clones and omits some. V and J calls and clone size are copied from that table; D and trimming were computed from the DNA. The sample shows 90,000 or so clones, more than 70% of them seen only once. The receptor's source is a man between 50 and 59 years old with active COVID-19. The chain links TRBV18 to TRBJ1-3; 10 positions match TRBD1. The specimen sequenced was peripheral blood. CDR3 sequence: CASSPVLRTGGSGNTIYF. CDR3 in DNA: TGTGCCAGCTCACCAGTTTTGAGGACAGGGGGATCAGGAAACACCATATATTTT.